The 17 T cell receptor beta chains reported below all come from one sample, sequenced in a study of CD8+ T cells in alopecia areata. Extraction of RNA preceded its reverse transcription into cDNA, which served as the sequencing template. Here immunoSEQ multiplex PCR was the method, and the copy in TCRdb shows in-frame clones only, minus some. The sample shows about 120,000 clones, 40% to 55% of them seen only once. The material sequenced was NKG2D-low CD8+ T cells sorted from blood. Every receptor here comes from a human donor with alopecia areata.

This clone was found a few times. This rearrangement joins TRBV19 to TRBJ1-1; D call uncertain. The CDR3 extends over 14 amino acids. The germline V gene encodes CDR1 LNHDA and CDR2 SQIVND (reference sequence). With 3 bases removed from V and 5 bases from J, the gap between germline ends came to 13 bases. The CDR3 bases are TGTGCCAGTAGTATCCCGGGAGCTGGGACTGAAGCTTTCTTT. Translation: CASSIPGAGTEAFF. Combining the CDR3 with reference TRBV19 and TRBJ1-1 gives the whole variable domain DGGITQSPKYLFRKEGQNVTLSCEQNLNHDAMYWYRQDPGQGLRLIYYSQIVNDFQKGDIAEGYSVSREKKESFPLTVTSAQKNPTAFYLCASSIPGAGTEAFFGQGTRLTVV.

V is TRBV29-1 and J is TRBJ2-2; 8 bases map to TRBD1. J lost 3 bases, V lost 7 bases, and 19 bases had no gene match. Germline V gene lookup returns CDR1 SQVTM and CDR2 ANQGSEA. CDR3 length equals 18 residues. CDR3 protein: CSATRLLDRGEHTGELFF. The CDR3 coding sequence is TGCAGCGCCACGCGCCTACTTGACAGGGGTGAGCACACCGGGGAGCTGTTTTTT.

V and J are TRBV30 and TRBJ1-5, with TRBD1 matching 10 bases. The germline CDR1 and CDR2 sequences are GTSNPN and SVGIG (reference sequence). With 1 base clipped from V and 7 bases from J, the junction kept 1 base outside the gene matches. The CDR3 spans 13 residues. The CDR3 sequence is CAWSGQGAQPQHF. In DNA form, the CDR3 reads TGTGCCTGGAGTGGACAGGGGGCCCAGCCCCAGCATTTT.

The chain has TRBV4-1 and TRBJ2-5, with 7 nucleotides matching TRBD1. CDR3 length: 16 residues. Trimming at V came to 4 bases and at J to 7 bases, leaving 15 bases not matched to a gene. Germline-derived CDR1 and CDR2 are MGHRA and YSYEKL. The CDR3 DNA is TGCGCCAGCAGCCTTCGCGCCTTGGACAGGTTGGGGACCCAGTACTTC. Protein: CASSLRALDRLGTQYF.

The genes are TRBV6-6 and TRBJ2-2, with 11 bases identical to TRBD2. The CDR3 extends over 14 amino acids. Trimming took 8 bases from V and 4 from J; bases not matched to a gene: 3. Germline CDR1 reads MNHNY; CDR2 reads SVGAGI (reference sequence). The CDR3 loop reads CASGTSGTTGELFF. CDR3 nucleotides: TGTGCCAGCGGGACTAGCGGTACCACCGGGGAGCTGTTTTTT.

J is TRBJ2-7 and V is TRBV29-1; 7 nucleotides line up with TRBD1. Unmatched junction bases numbered 17, after V lost 0 bases and J lost 6 bases. The CDR3 contains 17 residues. In germline, CDR1 is SQVTM, CDR2 ANQGSEA. In DNA form, the CDR3 reads TGCAGCGTTGAAGAGTATACGGGGACAGCCACCCCTAGCGAGCAGTACTTC. Its translation: CSVEEYTGTATPSEQYF.

The rearrangement joins TRBV23-1 to TRBJ2-7; 7 nucleotides match TRBD1. TRBV23-1 is an ORF; its function is uncertain. The V segment lost 3 bases and the J segment 5 bases; nucleotides outside the gene matches: 10. This CDR3 has 15 amino acids. CDR3: CASSHPGQEEDEQYF. The CDR3 coding sequence is TGCGCCAGCAGTCACCCCGGACAGGAGGAGGACGAGCAGTACTTC.

This clone was counted only a few times. This sequence joins TRBV7-8 and TRBJ1-1, with D hard to call. The CDR3 runs 17 residues. With 1 base removed from V and 0 bases from J, the gap between germline ends came to 15 bases. Germline V gives CDR1 SGHVS, CDR2 FQNEAQ. CDR3 region: CASSLGRLQNMNTEAFF. The DNA of the CDR3 is TGTGCCAGCAGCTTAGGCCGTTTACAGAACATGAACACTGAAGCTTTCTTT. Variable domain in full (rest from reference TRBV7-8 and TRBJ1-1): GAGVSQSPRYKVAKRGQDVALRCDPISGHVSLFWYQQALGQGPEFLTYFQNEAQLDKSGLPSDRFFAERPEGSVSTLKIQRTQQEDSAVYLCASSLGRLQNMNTEAFFGQGTRLTVV.

V usage is TRBV11-2 and J usage is TRBJ2-1, with unresolved D. Germline values: CDR1 SGHAT, CDR2 FQNNGV. The V gene lost 5 bases and the J gene lost 6 bases, with 8 bases spanning the gap. The CDR3 has 12 amino acids. The CDR3 reads CASSGRFNEQFF. CDR3 in DNA: TGTGCCAGCAGCGGTCGTTTCAATGAGCAGTTCTTC. The variable domain in full, completed from reference TRBV11-2 and TRBJ2-1, reads EAGVAQSPRYKIIEKRQSVAFWCNPISGHATLYWYQQILGQGPKLLIQFQNNGVVDDSQLPKDRFSAERLKGVDSTLKIQPAKLEDSAVYLCASSGRFNEQFFGPGTRLTVL.

This sequence joins TRBV4-1 and TRBJ2-3; no definite D call. The length of the CDR3 is 13 residues. Trimming removed 1 base at V and 6 bases at J, with 8 bases between. The germline V gene has CDR1 MGHRA and CDR2 YSYEKL. CDR3 nucleotides: TGCGCCAGCAGCCAAGTGGGGATGGATACGCAGTATTTT. It encodes CASSQVGMDTQYF.

The chain has TRBV9 and TRBJ2-5; no clear D gene. Between the trimmed V and J ends, which lost 0 bases and 1 base, there was a span of 10 bases. Germline CDR1 SGDLS, CDR2 YYNGEE. The CDR3 sequence is 15 residues long. Here the CDR3 reads CASSVGFGAQETQYF. CDR3 sequence (DNA): TGTGCCAGCAGCGTAGGGTTTGGAGCCCAAGAGACCCAGTACTTC.

This clone appeared a few times. The chain couples TRBV29-1 to TRBJ2-7; 9 bases agree with TRBD2. With V trimmed by 4 bases and J by 0 bases, 7 bases remained unmatched. Germline-derived CDR1 and CDR2 are SQVTM and ANQGSEA. The CDR3 loop spans 15 amino acids. The CDR3 is CSVGRSGSRSYEQYF. For the CDR3, the DNA is TGCAGCGTTGGCCGTAGCGGGAGTCGCTCCTACGAGCAGTACTTC.

This clone occurred a few times. The genes are TRBV29-1 and TRBJ2-2; 11 bases fit TRBD2. This CDR3 is built from 14 residues. Germline V CDR1 and CDR2: SQVTM, ANQGSEA. V trimming: 4 bases; J trimming: 4 bases; junction bases outside the gene matches: 2. CDR3 loop: CSVVTSGSTGELFF. The DNA for the CDR3 is TGCAGCGTTGTCACTAGCGGGAGCACCGGGGAGCTGTTTTTT.

This clone appeared a few times. This chain connects TRBV7-9 to TRBJ2-5, with a tentative D call TRBD2 (5 bases). Deletions cut 5 bases from V and 4 bases from J, with 14 bases between. Per germline, CDR1 SEHNR and CDR2 FQNEAQ (reference sequence). CDR3 length equals 14 residues. The CDR3 DNA is TGTGCCAGCAGCCACGAGGGCTCAGGAGAGACCCAGTACTTC. Its translation is CASSHEGSGETQYF.

This clone was observed a few times. The genes are TRBV14 and TRBJ2-7; no definite D call. V was clipped by 1 base and J by 3 bases, with 4 bases between them. Germline-derived CDR1 and CDR2 are SGHDN and FVKESK. The CDR3 totals 12 residues. CDR3 sequence: CASSQAIYEQYF. The CDR3 DNA sequence: TGTGCCAGCAGCCAAGCCATCTACGAGCAGTACTTC.

There are a few counts of this clone. The chain's CDR3 is CASSHFTDGYTF. The CDR3 DNA is TGTGCCAGCAGCCATTTCACGGATGGCTACACCTTC. The V call is TRBV7-9, the J call TRBJ1-2; D unclear. Trimming took off 5 bases at V and 6 bases at J, with 10 bases between the two ends. This CDR3 is 12 amino acids long. The germline V gene has CDR1 SEHNR and CDR2 FQNEAQ (reference sequence).

CDR3 DNA sequence: TGTGCCACTTCGGAAGGTGCAGATACGCAGTATTTT. Its translation: CATSEGADTQYF. The gene calls are TRBV13 and TRBJ2-3; D unclear. Germline V gene sequence: CDR1 PRHDT, CDR2 FYEKMQ (reference sequence). The germline V and J ends were trimmed by 10 bases and 4 bases, with 12 bases remaining between them. This CDR3 region has 12 residues.